Sequencing of this T cell receptor beta chain was carried out in a study of blood T cell repertoires in COVID-19. Study at large: COVID-19 samples collected from the United States, Italy and Spain covered acute and convalescent phases.

Per the study methods: Reference gene primer amplification gave estimated nucleated cell counts. TCRdb's table, derived via immunoSEQ multiplex PCR, lists solely in-frame clones and lacks some. The D gene and trimming were derived from the DNA, and the V and J assignments and clone size from that table. The sample lists 210,000 or so clones, roughly 86% occurring once. This clone has more than one count but fewer than ten. V was pared by 0 bases and J by 5 bases, with 8 bases of the junction left unmatched. The CDR3 spans 17 residues. In germline, CDR1 is SGHDN, CDR2 FVKESK. V and J are TRBV14 and TRBJ2-7, with 12 nucleotides matching TRBD2. Sequencing was performed on peripheral blood. This TCR came from a woman between 65 and 79 years old with active or convalescent COVID-19. CDR3 sequence reads: CASSQETSGRIENEQYF. DNA of the CDR3: TGTGCCAGCAGCCAAGAAACTAGCGGGAGGATTGAAAACGAGCAGTACTTC.